This entry lists 17 T cell receptor beta chains sequenced from one sample in a study of neoadjuvant nivolumab and ipilimumab in lung cancer. Here immunoSEQ multiplex PCR was the method, and the copy in TCRdb shows in-frame clones only, minus some. Counted here are fewer than 25,000 clones, less than 85% occurring once; the ten biggest clones make up under 30%. The specimen was peripheral blood, collected before neoadjuvant nivolumab, alone or with ipilimumab. The receptors come from an adult with non-small cell lung cancer.

The rearrangement links TRBV29-1 to TRBJ2-7, with D possibly matching TRBD2 (5 bases). Germline lookup yields CDR1 SQVTM and CDR2 ANQGSEA. V was trimmed by 4 bases and J by 7 bases, leaving 17 bases between them. The CDR3 runs to 13 residues. CDR3 protein: CSVGGSPKYEQYF. In DNA form, the CDR3 reads TGCAGCGTTGGAGGGAGTCCGAAATATGAGCAGTACTTC.

This chain connects TRBV6-5 to TRBJ2-7, with no clear D. Germline loops: CDR1 MNHEY, CDR2 SVGAGI. The CDR3 loop spans 15 amino acids. Between the trimmed V and J ends, which lost 6 bases and 4 bases, there was a span of 19 bases. The CDR3 sequence is CASSETYKEYYEQYF. The CDR3 region has the DNA TGTGCCAGCAGCGAAACTTATAAAGAGTATTACGAGCAGTACTTC.

CDR3 residues: CASSYVTGPTNEQFF. The CDR3 DNA follows: TGTGCCAGCAGTTACGTGACGGGGCCCACGAATGAGCAGTTCTTC. The rearrangement joins TRBV6-5 to TRBJ2-1; possibly TRBD1 or TRBD2 for D (5 bases each). There are 15 residues in the CDR3. CDR1 and CDR2 (germline): MNHEY, SVGAGI. Deletions cut 2 bases from V and 7 bases from J, with 15 bases between.

The table lists this clone with a count of one. The chain links TRBV7-9 to TRBJ1-1; no firm D call. This CDR3 contains 14 residues. V was clipped by 5 bases and J by 0 bases, with 10 bases between them. In germline, CDR1 is SEHNR, CDR2 FQNEAQ (reference sequence). The CDR3 protein is CASSLQSMNTEAFF. DNA of the CDR3: TGTGCCAGCAGCCTCCAATCCATGAACACTGAAGCTTTCTTT.

This clone appeared once. This chain links TRBV29-1 with TRBJ2-3; 10 bases are a match to TRBD1. J gave up 2 bases and V 6 bases, and 5 bases lay outside the gene matches. CDR3 length equals 14 residues. Germline V CDR1 and CDR2: SQVTM, ANQGSEA. CDR3 amino acids: CSVRQGAITDTQYF. Written as DNA, the CDR3 is TGCAGCGTCAGACAGGGGGCAATCACAGATACGCAGTATTTT.

The genes are TRBV6-5 and TRBJ2-7; possibly TRBD2 for D (6 bases). Germline CDR1 is MNHEY and CDR2 is SVGAGI. Trimming shortened V by 2 bases and J by 2 bases, and 16 bases separated the two germline ends. This CDR3 spans 16 amino acids. This CDR3 reads CASSYLATGDPYEQYF. Here the CDR3 DNA reads TGTGCCAGCAGTTACCTGGCTACGGGGGACCCCTACGAGCAGTACTTC.

The rearrangement uses TRBV5-5 and TRBJ1-1; D uncertain. The CDR3 contains 13 residues. Germline V gives CDR1 SGHKS, CDR2 YYEKEE (reference sequence). V was clipped by 1 base and J by 0 bases, with 4 bases between them. Here the CDR3 DNA reads TGTGCCAGCAGCTTGTTCATGAACACTGAAGCTTTCTTT. Protein sequence: CASSLFMNTEAFF.

This chain uses TRBV10-1 with TRBJ2-1, with 12 bases aligning to TRBD2. Per germline, CDR1 WNHNN and CDR2 SYGVQD (reference sequence). There are 17 residues in the CDR3. The trim removed 0 bases at V and 8 bases at J, leaving 8 bases unmatched. Here the CDR3 reads CASSESRTSGRLDEQFF. DNA of the CDR3: TGCGCCAGCAGTGAGTCAAGAACTAGCGGGAGGCTAGATGAGCAGTTCTTC.

The rearrangement joins TRBV29-1 to TRBJ2-5, with 7 nucleotides matching TRBD1. V lost 8 bases and J lost 8; bases outside the gene matches: 14. The CDR3 sequence is 13 residues long. CDR1 and CDR2 (germline): SQVTM, ANQGSEA. The CDR3 reads CSFTGTAQITQYF. CDR3 nucleotides: TGCAGCTTCACTGGGACAGCCCAGATAACCCAGTACTTC.

This sequence joins TRBV6-5 and TRBJ2-1; no firm D call. Germline V lookup: CDR1 MNHEY, CDR2 SVGAGI. This CDR3 is 11 amino acids long. With 8 bases removed from V and 9 bases from J, the gap between germline ends came to 11 bases. CDR3 DNA sequence: TGTGCCAGCGGAAGAGATACTGAGCAGTTCTTC. Residues: CASGRDTEQFF.

The chain joins TRBV7-2 to TRBJ1-2; no definite D call. Per germline, CDR1 SGHTA and CDR2 FQGNSA. This CDR3 contains 13 residues. Trimming took off 5 bases at V and 3 bases at J, with 10 bases between the two ends. CDR3 DNA sequence: TGTGCCAGCAGCCCATACGGACACTATGGCTACACCTTC. As protein: CASSPYGHYGYTF. The complete variable domain, with remaining parts taken from reference TRBV7-2 and TRBJ1-2, reads GAGVSQSPSNKVTEKGKDVELRCDPISGHTALYWYRQSLGQGLEFLIYFQGNSAPDKSGLPSDRFSAERTGGSVSTLTIQRTQQEDSAVYLCASSPYGHYGYTFGSGTRLTVV.

The V gene is TRBV5-5, the J gene TRBJ2-5; unclear D gene. The CDR3 length is 11 residues. Per germline, CDR1 SGHKS and CDR2 YYEKEE (reference sequence). Trimming took off 0 bases at V and 4 bases at J, with 1 base between the two ends. CDR3 amino acids: CASSLAETQYF. The DNA of the CDR3 is TGTGCCAGCAGCTTGGCAGAGACCCAGTACTTC.

The rearrangement joins TRBV5-6 to TRBJ2-1, with TRBD2 as a possible D gene (5 bases). From germline, CDR1 is SGHDT and CDR2 YYEEEE. V lost 3 bases and J 12 bases, leaving 22 bases between the germline ends. There are 15 residues in the CDR3. The CDR3: CASSSRASYNEGQFF. The CDR3 bases are TGTGCCAGCAGCTCGCGGGCGTCCTACAATGAAGGGCAGTTCTTC.

The V gene is TRBV4-2, the J gene TRBJ1-2; a possible D gene is TRBD1 (6 bases). This CDR3 region has 15 residues. V lost 1 base, J lost 2 bases, and 11 bases lay in between. Germline lookup yields CDR1 LGHNA and CDR2 YNFKEQ. CDR3 protein: CASSQAAGANYGYTF. CDR3 nucleotide sequence: TGTGCCAGCAGCCAAGCCGCAGGGGCCAACTATGGCTACACCTTC.

The chain couples TRBV30 to TRBJ2-1; D may be TRBD2 (7 bases). Germline V gives CDR1 GTSNPN, CDR2 SVGIG (reference sequence). V dropped 8 bases and J dropped 0 bases, with 14 bases sitting between them. CDR3 length: 14 residues. The chain's CDR3 is CAGGADLSYNEQFF. CDR3 in DNA: TGTGCCGGGGGGGCGGACCTCTCCTACAATGAGCAGTTCTTC.

V and J are TRBV5-4 and TRBJ1-4; the D is unclear. CDR3 length: 14 amino acids. Per the germline V gene, CDR1 is SGHNT and CDR2 is YYREEE (reference sequence). V was pared by 4 bases and J by 5 bases, with 12 bases between. The CDR3 reads CASSRGGVNEKLFF. The CDR3 nucleotides are TGTGCCAGCAGCCGTGGTGGTGTAAATGAAAAACTGTTTTTT.

The chain recombines TRBV23-1 with TRBJ2-7; D is unresolved. TRBV23-1 is assigned to the ORF class and has an uncertain function. Trimming left V 4 bases short and J 4 bases short, with 11 bases between. The CDR3 loop spans 13 amino acids. The CDR3 sequence: CASSRRNPYEQYF. For the CDR3, the DNA is TGCGCCAGCAGTCGTAGGAACCCATACGAGCAGTACTTC.